This T cell receptor (beta chain) was profiled in a study of shared clonotypes between healthy human individuals. Broader study findings: Expectations were that clonotype sharing among donors would be affected by sequencing depth. Some clonotypes were shared by all four sorted-subset donors, while others were not shared. The non-shared ones had lower generation probabilities than the shared ones. Donor scarcity curtailed the genetic and exposure-history diversity represented herein.

The authors ran the assay at deep level. Method: immunoSEQ multiplex PCR; TCRdb's copy keeps in-frame clones and lacks some. Among 2,500,000 or so clones listed, around 90% were seen once. About this clone itself: Its antigen remains unknown.

Sequencing input: naive CD4+ T cells sorted from blood. Subset noted: CD45RA+ positively selected. The source is a man aged 18 to 35 in good health.

The CDR3 nucleotides are TGTGCCAGCAGTTTCCCCAGGGGGGTTCCTGGAAACACCATATATTTT. This translates into CASSFPRGVPGNTIYF. The rearrangement joins TRBV28 to TRBJ1-3; 7 nucleotides match TRBD1. J was trimmed by 2 bases and V by 3 bases; bases with no gene match: 7. Germline loops: CDR1 MDHEN, CDR2 SYDVKM. The CDR3 has 16 residues. Looking up the rest from reference TRBV28 and TRBJ1-3 gives the full variable domain: DVKVTQSSRYLVKRTGEKVFLECVQDMDHENMFWYRQDPGLGLRLIYFSYDVKMKEKGDIPEGYSVSREKKERFSLILESASTNQTSMYLCASSFPRGVPGNTIYFGEGSWLTVV.